The 9 T cell receptor beta chains below come from one sample, sequenced in a study of T-cell memory formation after mild COVID-19. MiXCR was run by TCRdb on the 5' RACE reads, yielding one entry per CDR3 protein. Among 200,000 to 250,000 distinct CDR3 sequences, approximately 9% were seen once, and the ten largest hold 20% to 25%. The specimen was PBMCs or a T cell subset sorted from them (not recorded which). The receptors here all came from a man aged 18 to 30 who had mild COVID-19 (a few samples of this study predate the infection). Cell type and time point are not known.

This clonotype was counted only a few times. V is TRBV6-5 and J is TRBJ1-1; D possibly corresponds to TRBD1 (5 bases). Germline CDR1 is MNHEY and CDR2 is SVGAGI. This CDR3 spans 11 amino acids. V shed 6 bases and J shed 10 bases, with 12 bases lying between them. For the CDR3, the DNA is TGTGCCAGCAGCTCAGGGTGGTCAGCTTTCTTT. This translates into CASSSGWSAFF.

The table lists this clonotype with many counts. The chain couples TRBV2 to TRBJ1-5; 7 bases map to TRBD1. This CDR3 contains 15 residues. V shed 4 bases and J 4 bases; nucleotides not matched to a gene: 7. From germline, CDR1 is SNHLY and CDR2 FYNNEI. CDR3 DNA sequence: TGTGCCAGCAGTGGTGGACAGGCTTTGAATCAGCCCCAGCATTTT. Residues: CASSGGQALNQPQHF.

This clonotype showed up just a few times. This chain joins TRBV29-1 and TRBJ2-1; D perhaps matches TRBD1 (6 bases). The CDR3 length is 14 residues. Germline V gene data show CDR1 as SQVTM and CDR2 as ANQGSEA. V lost 6 bases to trimming and J lost 5 bases, with 17 bases between them. The CDR3 spells CSVHTGISNNEQFF. The CDR3 DNA follows: TGCAGCGTCCATACAGGGATTAGCAACAATGAGCAGTTCTTC.

V and J are TRBV7-8 and TRBJ2-1, with a possible D match to TRBD1 (6 bases). Between the trimmed V and J ends, which lost 4 bases and 6 bases, there was a span of 10 bases. The CDR3 spans 13 residues. Germline-derived CDR1 and CDR2 are SGHVS and FQNEAQ. The chain's CDR3 is CASSWGQPNEQFF. The CDR3 bases are TGTGCCAGCAGCTGGGGACAACCCAATGAGCAGTTCTTC.

The chain uses TRBV12-3 or TRBV12-4 and TRBJ2-7; 9 nucleotides line up with TRBD1. Trimming cost V 5 bases and J 0 bases; bases outside gene matches: 2. This CDR3 region has 14 residues. The CDR3 sequence is CASSVTGGSYEQYF. The CDR3 DNA reads TGTGCCAGCAGTGTGACAGGGGGCTCCTACGAGCAGTACTTC.

This chain uses TRBV7-3 with TRBJ2-3; D gene unclear. The germline gives CDR1 SGHTA, CDR2 FQGTGA. The CDR3 is 13 residues long. Trimming removed 5 bases at V and 6 bases at J, with 12 bases between. The CDR3 reads CASSPQVQDTQYF. DNA of the CDR3: TGTGCCAGCAGCCCTCAGGTCCAGGATACGCAGTATTTT.

This clonotype was counted only a few times. This chain connects TRBV4-1 to TRBJ2-6, with 8 bases identical to TRBD1. Germline assignment: CDR1 MGHRA and CDR2 YSYEKL. The CDR3 consists of 17 residues. The junction had 2 bases not matched to a gene; V was cut back by 1 base and J by 0 bases. Here the CDR3 reads CASSQGQGSSGANVLTF. CDR3 nucleotide sequence: TGCGCCAGCAGCCAAGGACAGGGGAGCTCTGGGGCCAACGTCCTGACTTTC.

This clonotype was observed a handful of times. The rearrangement links TRBV7-2 to TRBJ1-1, with D perhaps matching TRBD1 (5 bases). CDR3 size: 13 residues. V dropped 3 bases and J dropped 4 bases, with 9 bases sitting between them. Germline V gives CDR1 SGHTA, CDR2 FQGNSA. DNA of the CDR3: TGTGCCAGCAGCTTGGGGCAGAGCACTGAAGCTTTCTTT. Its protein product is CASSLGQSTEAFF.

The V gene is TRBV4-3, the J gene TRBJ2-3, with 9 positions matching TRBD2. The CDR3 has 16 amino acids. CDR1 LGHNA and CDR2 YSLEER come from the germline V gene. Germline trimming cut 0 bases from V and 7 bases from J; bases unmatched to any gene: 8. CDR3 sequence reads: CASSQDETSGRYTQYF. CDR3 sequence (DNA): TGCGCCAGCAGCCAAGATGAGACTAGCGGAAGGTATACGCAGTATTTT.